Below, 10 T cell receptor beta chains from the same sample are listed, as sequenced in a study of blood T cell repertoires in COVID-19. Using immunoSEQ multiplex PCR, the repertoire was profiled, and TCRdb retains in-frame clones only, with some absent. The table has roughly 100,000 clones, roughly nine tenths seen once. Sequencing was carried out using peripheral blood. Receptor source: a woman aged 80 or over in a cohort sampled during active COVID-19.

This clone was counted only a few times. The chain is built from TRBV24-1 and TRBJ1-2, with TRBD1 matching over 7 bases. Looked up from germline, CDR1 is KGHDR and CDR2 is SFDVKD. The CDR3 has 14 amino acids. V dropped 4 bases and J dropped 7; count of bases not matched to a gene: 8. The CDR3 reads CATSENTGVSGYTF. The CDR3 nucleotides read TGTGCCACCAGTGAAAACACAGGGGTGAGTGGCTACACCTTC.

This clone has a single count. J is TRBJ1-4 and V is TRBV27; 7 bases are a match to TRBD1. V gave up 6 bases and J gave up 1 base; unmatched junction bases: 14. Germline V CDR1 and CDR2: MNHEY, SMNVEV (reference sequence). The CDR3 consists of 18 residues. CDR3 sequence (DNA): TGTGCCAGCAGGCCGCGACAGGGATTGAGGAGAACTAATGAAAAACTGTTTTTT. It is translated as CASRPRQGLRRTNEKLFF.

This sequence joins TRBV19 and TRBJ1-1, with 8 bases fitting TRBD1. Trimming cost V 6 bases and J 5 bases; bases outside gene matches: 14. The V gene's germline CDR1 is LNHDA and CDR2 SQIVND (reference sequence). The CDR3 sequence is 16 residues long. DNA for the CDR3: TGTGCCAGTAGGGCGGGGTTCGGACAGGGTCCGACTGAAGCTTTCTTT. Translated, it gives CASRAGFGQGPTEAFF.

This chain connects TRBV9 to TRBJ1-6; weak D call: TRBD1 (5 bases). This CDR3 is 15 amino acids long. Trimming removed 0 bases at V and 8 bases at J, with 12 bases between. CDR1 and CDR2 from the germline V gene are SGDLS and YYNGEE. This CDR3 reads CASSVEGGADSPLHF. CDR3 bases: TGTGCCAGCAGCGTAGAGGGAGGGGCTGATTCACCCCTCCACTTT.

This rearrangement joins TRBV24-1 to TRBJ2-3, with 11 positions matching TRBD1. The CDR3 is 14 amino acids. Germline loops: CDR1 KGHDR, CDR2 SFDVKD. The V segment lost 9 bases and the J segment 7 bases; nucleotides outside the gene matches: 8. CDR3 sequence reads: CATSIGTGGYTQYF. CDR3 DNA: TGTGCCACCTCAATAGGGACAGGGGGGTATACGCAGTATTTT.

The chain carries TRBV7-3 and TRBJ1-2; 7 bases are a match to TRBD1. Trimming took 5 bases from V and 2 from J; bases not matched to a gene: 2. This CDR3 is 13 amino acids long. Germline CDR1 reads SGHTA; CDR2 reads FQGTGA. CDR3 coding DNA: TGTGCCAGCAGCCCGGACAGGAACTATGGCTACACCTTC. Residues: CASSPDRNYGYTF.

The J gene is TRBJ2-1, the V gene TRBV4-2; 7 nucleotides match TRBD2. The CDR3 covers 17 residues. Trimming took 3 bases from V and 0 from J; bases not matched to a gene: 8. Germline V gene sequence: CDR1 LGHNA, CDR2 YNFKEQ. Here the CDR3 reads CASSQDVAGHSYNEQFF. CDR3 coding DNA: TGTGCCAGCAGCCAGGATGTAGCGGGTCACTCCTACAATGAGCAGTTCTTC.

This clone was found a few times. The chain is built from TRBV6-5 and TRBJ2-7; perhaps TRBD1 as D (6 bases). This CDR3 region has 13 residues. V lost 7 bases and J 2 bases, leaving 12 bases between the germline ends. Per the germline V gene, CDR1 is MNHEY and CDR2 is SVGAGI. CDR3 residues: CASIRTATYEQYF. The CDR3 bases are TGTGCCAGCATCCGGACAGCAACCTACGAGCAGTACTTC.

Here the CDR3 DNA reads TGTGCCAGCAGTGAGGGGGTTCAGCAGCCCCAGCATTTT. This translates into CASSEGVQQPQHF. This sequence joins TRBV11-2 and TRBJ1-5, with TRBD1 as a possible D gene (6 bases). The CDR3 is made up of 13 amino acids. Between the trimmed V and J ends, which lost 6 bases and 7 bases, there was a span of 13 bases. The germline V gene has CDR1 SGHAT and CDR2 FQNNGV.

The chain carries TRBV2 and TRBJ2-3, with D possibly matching TRBD1 (5 bases). The V end was cut by 4 bases, the J end by 0 bases, with 11 bases between. The CDR3 contains 15 residues. Germline assignment: CDR1 SNHLY and CDR2 FYNNEI. CDR3 sequence: CASSVQGTSTDTQYF. DNA of the CDR3: TGTGCCAGCAGTGTGCAGGGCACTAGCACAGATACGCAGTATTTT.